This T cell receptor (beta chain) was identified in a study of blood T cell repertoires in COVID-19. At the level of the study: Specimens from acute and convalescent COVID-19 originated in the United States, Italy and Spain. T cells, B-cell-depleted T cells, or PBMCs supplied cDNA or gDNA.

As handled by the study authors: From reference gene primer amplification, estimates of nucleated cell counts were derived. Assay: immunoSEQ multiplex PCR; the TCRdb copy retains only in-frame clones and omits some. From that table come the V and J calls and clone size; the DNA was used to work out D and trimming. The repertoire holds about 150,000 clones, with approximately 82% as singletons. This clone turned up a few times. The sequence was collected from a woman in her seventies who had recovered from COVID-19. Sequencing used peripheral blood.

The CDR3 region is CATPGQGGYGYTF. In nucleotides, the CDR3 is TGCGCCACCCCGGGACAGGGGGGCTATGGCTACACCTTC. This rearrangement joins TRBV10-1 to TRBJ1-2, with 11 nucleotides matching TRBD1. Germline values: CDR1 WNHNN, CDR2 SYGVQD (reference sequence). V shed 10 bases, J shed 4 bases, and the junction held 5 bases outside the gene matches. The CDR3 covers 13 residues.